A selection of T cell receptor beta chains follows, all from one sample in a study of blood T cell repertoires in COVID-19. The method was immunoSEQ multiplex PCR; TCRdb's version includes in-frame clones alone and lacks a portion of them. The table records a few hundred thousand clones, approximately 90% of them present only once. Sequencing used peripheral blood. All receptors come from a woman in her twenties or thirties with COVID-19, enrolled during active disease. Each CDR3 is given with its conserved first and last residue. Each record gives: CDR3 DNA, CDR3 protein, J gene, clone size, V gene, D gene. D genes are given only for firm matches. Some rows have no size entry. The others give once, few or many, or a class for an expanded clone.

TGTGCCAGCATTAGAGACAGGGGGCCTCCCTACGAGCAGTACTTC CASIRDRGPPYEQYF TRBJ2-7 NA TRBV2 TRBD1
TGTGCCAGCAGCCCCCAGCGTCTGAGTGCCACAGATACGCAGTATTTT CASSPQRLSATDTQYF TRBJ2-3 NA TRBV11-1 NA
TGTGCCATCAGTGAGTATACAGGGGGGCAGCCCCAGCATTTT CAISEYTGGQPQHF TRBJ1-5 NA TRBV10-3 TRBD1
TGTGCCAGCAGTAGGACTTCGGGAAACACCATATATTTT CASSRTSGNTIYF TRBJ1-3 NA TRBV25-1 NA
TGTGCCAGCAGCTTGGCCGCGCTCAATGAGCAGTTCTTC CASSLAALNEQFF TRBJ2-1 NA TRBV5-6 NA
TGTGCCAGCAGTTTGGACAGGGGCACAGATACGCAGTATTTT CASSLDRGTDTQYF TRBJ2-3 once TRBV2 TRBD1
TGTGCCAGCAGTTACGACAGGGCGACTAATGAAAAACTGTTTTTT CASSYDRATNEKLFF TRBJ1-4 NA TRBV28 TRBD1
TGTGCCAGCACCCCCGCCGGACAGGGGTTTGGCTACACCTTC CASTPAGQGFGYTF TRBJ1-2 NA TRBV28 TRBD1
TGCGCCAGCAGCCAAGGGTGGGCTTCCTCCTACGAGCAGTACTTC CASSQGWASSYEQYF TRBJ2-7 NA TRBV4-3 NA
TGTGCCAGCAGTTTCAACAGGGGAGATACGCAGTATTTT CASSFNRGDTQYF TRBJ2-3 NA TRBV27 TRBD1
TGTGCCAGCAGCCAAACAGACCGATCGGAAGCTTTCTTT CASSQTDRSEAFF TRBJ1-1 NA TRBV3-1/TRBV3-2 NA
TGCGCCAGCAGCTTGAGTAGGGGGGGCTCTGAAGCTTTCTTT CASSLSRGGSEAFF TRBJ1-1 NA TRBV5-1 NA
TGTGCCAGCAGTGAGGACTTCACCCAGTACTTC CASSEDFTQYF TRBJ2-5 NA TRBV12-3/TRBV12-4 NA
TGTGCCAGCAGCAACCGGGACATTACCACAGATACGCAGTATTTT CASSNRDITTDTQYF TRBJ2-3 NA TRBV9 NA
TGTGCCAGCAGTTCAGGGCCTACCAACTATGGCTACACCTTC CASSSGPTNYGYTF TRBJ1-2 NA TRBV28 NA
TGTGCCAGCAGCTTAGATCTCTATGGCTACACCTTC CASSLDLYGYTF TRBJ1-2 NA TRBV7-2 NA
TGTGCCAGCAGCGTAAGCTGGGGAGGGGAGACCCAGTACTTC CASSVSWGGETQYF TRBJ2-5 NA TRBV9 TRBD2